The 21 T cell receptor beta chains presented below share a single source sample, sequenced in a study of identical twins. TCRdb redid the calling of the 5' RACE reads with MiXCR, one entry per CDR3 protein. The sample records about 810,000 distinct CDR3 sequences, 9% to 15% being singletons. This sample was also put to use in a study of yellow fever vaccine responses in identical twins.

Sequencing used PBMCs. Receptors were obtained from a woman between 18 and 29 years old in good health.

V usage is TRBV28 and J usage is TRBJ1-1; 8 bases line up with TRBD1. V dropped 1 base and J dropped 3; count of bases not matched to a gene: 4. This CDR3 is 15 amino acids long. Germline values: CDR1 MDHEN, CDR2 SYDVKM. The CDR3 DNA reads TGTGCCAGCAGTTTATCGACAGGGGCAGACACTGAAGCTTTCTTT. It codes for CASSLSTGADTEAFF.

The V gene is TRBV28, the J gene TRBJ2-4; D is ambiguous. Germline CDR1 is MDHEN and CDR2 is SYDVKM. The CDR3 extends over 13 amino acids. Trimming pared 3 bases from V and 10 bases from J, leaving 13 bases between. The DNA of the CDR3 is TGTGCCAGCAGTTTCGGCCAGGCAGGTATTCAGTACTTC. It is translated as CASSFGQAGIQYF. The variable domain in full, with the rest retrieved from reference TRBV28 and TRBJ2-4, is DVKVTQSSRYLVKRTGEKVFLECVQDMDHENMFWYRQDPGLGLRLIYFSYDVKMKEKGDIPEGYSVSREKKERFSLILESASTNQTSMYLCASSFGQAGIQYFGAGTRLSVL.

The V gene is TRBV15, the J gene TRBJ2-7, with D possibly TRBD2 on 5 matching bases. Germline lookup yields CDR1 LNHNV and CDR2 YYDKDF (reference sequence). Trimming left V 0 bases short and J 3 bases short, with 9 bases between. The CDR3 length is 14 residues. The CDR3 DNA reads as TGTGCCACCAGCAGAGATCGGGGTAGCTACGAGCAGTACGTC. This translates into CATSRDRGSYEQYV.

A few counts support this clonotype. The V call is TRBV4-1, the J call TRBJ2-7, with D perhaps matching TRBD1 (8 bases). Trimming shortened V by 4 bases and J by 2 bases, and 15 bases separated the two germline ends. The germline V gene encodes CDR1 MGHRA and CDR2 YSYEKL. This CDR3 is built from 15 residues. The CDR3 DNA reads as TGCGCCAGCAGCCCCGGACAGGGAGGGACCTACGAGCAGTACGTC. The encoded protein is CASSPGQGGTYEQYV.

The chain combines TRBV7-2 with TRBJ2-3; no definite D call. V shed 5 bases and J shed 0 bases, with 12 bases lying between them. This CDR3 has 15 residues. Germline CDR1 reads SGHTA; CDR2 reads FQGNSA. The CDR3 region is CASSLFQGSTDTQYF. Here the CDR3 DNA reads TGTGCCAGCAGCCTTTTTCAAGGTAGCACAGATACGCAGTATTTT.

The table lists this clonotype with a few counts. The chain recombines TRBV2 with TRBJ2-5, with 10 bases lining up with TRBD2. Germline CDR1 and CDR2: SNHLY and FYNNEI. The CDR3 contains 18 residues. Losses at the gene ends were 1 base for V and 0 bases for J; bases not matched to a gene: 8. The CDR3 loop is CASSEGYFSGGNQETQYF. DNA for the CDR3: TGTGCCAGCAGTGAAGGCTATTTTAGCGGGGGGAACCAAGAGACCCAGTACTTC.

The CDR3 region is CSAGTFRGEQFF. CDR3 DNA sequence: TGCAGTGCTGGGACTTTCCGTGGTGAGCAGTTCTTC. V gene TRBV20-1 combines with J gene TRBJ2-1, with a tentative D call TRBD2 (6 bases). Trimming cost V 5 bases and J 9 bases, with 14 bases left between them. Germline values: CDR1 DFQATT, CDR2 SNEGSKA (reference sequence). This CDR3 spans 12 amino acids.

This clonotype was recorded a few times. This chain uses TRBV6-2 or TRBV6-3 with TRBJ2-1, with D maybe TRBD2 (7 bases). Germline loops: CDR1 MNHEY, CDR2 SVGEGT. V lost 6 bases and J 5 bases, leaving 20 bases between the germline ends. This CDR3 has 16 residues. The CDR3 loop reads CASSLLHRGADNEQFF. The CDR3 bases are TGTGCCAGCAGCTTACTTCATCGGGGGGCGGACAATGAGCAGTTCTTC.

The rearrangement uses TRBV4-1 and TRBJ2-7; TRBD2 matches at 8 bases. Germline V CDR1 and CDR2: MGHRA, YSYEKL. V shed 0 bases and J 3 bases; nucleotides not matched to a gene: 13. The CDR3 totals 18 residues. The CDR3 region has the DNA TGCGCCAGCAGCCAAGAGCGGGAGGATATCGGCGGGAACTACGAGCAGTACTTC. Translation: CASSQEREDIGGNYEQYF.

This clonotype has just a few counts. The chain has TRBV7-7 and TRBJ2-2; a weak D match, TRBD1 (6 bases). The germline V gene encodes CDR1 SSHAT and CDR2 FNYEAQ (reference sequence). V was trimmed by 1 base and J by 2 bases, leaving 17 bases between them. This CDR3 has 18 amino acids. CDR3 DNA: TGTGCCAGCAGCTTAGGTGTGGGGCAGGGGCCCAACACCGGGGAGCTGTTTTTT. It encodes CASSLGVGQGPNTGELFF.

The gene calls are TRBV20-1 and TRBJ2-7; no reliable D call. This CDR3 is built from 14 residues. CDR1 DFQATT and CDR2 SNEGSKA come from the germline V gene (reference sequence). Trimming cost V 0 bases and J 9 bases, with 18 bases left between them. CDR3 in amino acids: CSARDHGSSGSQYV. In DNA, the CDR3 is TGCAGTGCTAGAGATCACGGTAGTTCAGGATCGCAGTACGTC.

There are many counts of this clonotype. The chain carries TRBV20-1 and TRBJ1-1; no definite D call. Trimming cost V 4 bases and J 0 bases, with 9 bases left between them. Germline V gene sequence: CDR1 DFQATT, CDR2 SNEGSKA (reference sequence). The CDR3 consists of 13 residues. CDR3 loop: CSATDSLNTEAFF. CDR3 DNA sequence: TGCAGTGCTACGGACTCCCTGAACACTGAAGCTTTCTTT.

The genes are TRBV6-1 and TRBJ1-4; D is unresolved. CDR1 and CDR2 (germline): MNHNS, SASEGT. The length of the CDR3 is 15 residues. Trimming left V 5 bases short and J 4 bases short, with 14 bases between. CDR3: CASSKDPAGNEKLFF. CDR3 DNA: TGTGCCAGCAGTAAAGATCCCGCCGGTAATGAAAAACTGTTTTTT.

The chain recombines TRBV6-5 with TRBJ1-4, with unresolved D. The CDR3 runs 13 residues. V was pared by 2 bases and J by 3 bases, with 4 bases between. The germline V gene encodes CDR1 MNHEY and CDR2 SVGAGI. CDR3 sequence: CASSYTANEKLFF. CDR3 bases: TGTGCCAGCAGTTACACAGCTAATGAAAAACTGTTTTTT.

The table lists this clonotype with a few counts. The J gene is TRBJ1-1, the V gene TRBV7-9, with D unclear. Per the germline V gene, CDR1 is SEHNR and CDR2 is FQNEAQ (reference sequence). The CDR3 contains 12 residues. V lost 2 bases to trimming and J lost 4 bases, with 5 bases between them. This chain's CDR3 is CASSLSSTEAFF. The CDR3 DNA sequence: TGTGCCAGCAGCTTAAGTTCCACTGAAGCTTTCTTT.

V gene TRBV3-1 combines with J gene TRBJ2-2, with D possibly matching TRBD2 (6 bases). V was trimmed by 1 base and J by 4 bases, leaving 13 bases between them. CDR1 is LGHDT, CDR2 YNNKEL, per germline (reference sequence). The CDR3 has 16 residues. The CDR3 DNA is TGTGCCAGCAGCCAAGTGGTCGGGACTCTCACCGGGGAGCTGTTTTTT. This encodes CASSQVVGTLTGELFF.

In this sample, this clonotype turned up many times. V is TRBV18 and J is TRBJ2-2; tentative D call: TRBD1 (5 bases). Germline V gene sequence: CDR1 KGHSH, CDR2 LQKENI. V was pared by 3 bases and J by 0 bases, with 8 bases between. CDR3 length: 15 residues. The CDR3 DNA reads as TGTGCCAGCTCACCCGACAGATCGAACACCGGGGAGCTGTTTTTT. This gives the protein CASSPDRSNTGELFF.

The chain uses TRBV20-1 and TRBJ2-2, with 7 nucleotides matching TRBD2. J lost 5 bases, V lost 5 bases, and 5 bases had no gene match. The CDR3 consists of 13 residues. Germline lookup yields CDR1 DFQATT and CDR2 SNEGSKA (reference sequence). The CDR3 DNA is TGCAGTGCTCCCCTGCGGGGGACCGGGGAGCTGTTTTTT. Translation gives CSAPLRGTGELFF.

The chain carries TRBV3-1 and TRBJ1-2; D is undetermined. This CDR3 region has 14 residues. Germline CDR1 LGHDT, CDR2 YNNKEL (reference sequence). Trimming left V 0 bases short and J 3 bases short, with 8 bases between. The CDR3 DNA sequence: TGTGCCAGCAGCCAAGAAATGGTCGACTATGGCTACACCTTC. It yields the protein CASSQEMVDYGYTF.

The chain carries TRBV5-6 and TRBJ2-4; TRBD1 matches 8 bases. CDR1 and CDR2 (germline): SGHDT, YYEEEE. This CDR3 has 14 residues. Trimming at V came to 2 bases and at J to 8 bases, leaving 6 bases not matched to a gene. The CDR3 spells CASSLRTGRDIQYF. Here the CDR3 DNA reads TGTGCCAGCAGCTTACGGACAGGGAGAGACATTCAGTACTTC.

This clonotype was seen a few times. The chain is built from TRBV6-9 and TRBJ1-4, with 7 positions matching TRBD1. The CDR3 has 15 residues. V was pared by 6 bases and J by 7 bases, with 11 bases of the junction left unmatched. Germline assignment: CDR1 MNHGY and CDR2 SVAAGI. The CDR3 DNA is TGTGCCAGCAGGTTGGAGGGGGCAAAAGCTGAAAAACTGTTTTTT. Amino acids: CASRLEGAKAEKLFF.